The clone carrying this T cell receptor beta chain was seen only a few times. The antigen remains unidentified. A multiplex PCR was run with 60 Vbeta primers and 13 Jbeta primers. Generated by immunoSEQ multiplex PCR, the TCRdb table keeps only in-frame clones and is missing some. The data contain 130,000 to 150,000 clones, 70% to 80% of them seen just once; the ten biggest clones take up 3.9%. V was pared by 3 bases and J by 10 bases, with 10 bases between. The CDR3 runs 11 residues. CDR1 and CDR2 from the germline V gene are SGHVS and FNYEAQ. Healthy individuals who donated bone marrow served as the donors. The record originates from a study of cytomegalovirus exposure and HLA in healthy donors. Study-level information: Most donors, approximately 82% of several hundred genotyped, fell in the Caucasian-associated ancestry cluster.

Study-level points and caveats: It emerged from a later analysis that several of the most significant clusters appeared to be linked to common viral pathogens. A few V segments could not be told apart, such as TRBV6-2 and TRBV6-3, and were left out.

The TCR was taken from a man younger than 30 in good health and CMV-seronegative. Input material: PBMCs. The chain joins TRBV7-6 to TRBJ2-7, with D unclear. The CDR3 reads CASSFGPTQYF. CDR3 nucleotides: TGTGCCAGCAGCTTTGGCCCCACACAGTACTTC.